Below, 8 T cell receptor beta chains from the same sample are listed, as sequenced in a study of cytomegalovirus exposure and HLA in healthy donors. Sequencing was performed with immunoSEQ multiplex PCR; in TCRdb, only in-frame clones are kept and a portion is missing. The sample lists fewer than 200,000 clones; 75% to 90% were seen once. Sequences were obtained from PBMCs. These receptors all stem from a man in his late teens or twenties in good health and CMV-seropositive.

This clone was recorded once. The chain couples TRBV19 to TRBJ2-3; D is unresolved. The germline gives CDR1 LNHDA, CDR2 SQIVND (reference sequence). Trimming removed 1 base from V and 6 bases from J, with 11 bases in between. The CDR3 sequence is 14 residues long. Here the CDR3 reads CASSIGPPRDTQYF. CDR3 nucleotide sequence: TGTGCCAGTAGTATAGGGCCTCCCAGGGATACGCAGTATTTT.

This chain joins TRBV10-3 and TRBJ2-1; possible D gene TRBD1, 6 bases. The germline V gene encodes CDR1 ENHRY and CDR2 SYGVKD. This CDR3 is 12 amino acids long. With 4 bases removed from V and 10 bases from J, the gap between germline ends came to 11 bases. Here the CDR3 DNA reads TGTGCCATCAGTGGACCAGGGGTAGAGCAGTTCTTC. Translating it yields CAISGPGVEQFF.

This clone appeared a few times. The V and J genes are TRBV7-9 and TRBJ1-1; no reliable D call. V was shortened by 1 base and J by 0 bases, with 12 bases between the two germline ends. The CDR3 contains 16 residues. Germline assignment: CDR1 SEHNR and CDR2 FQNEAQ (reference sequence). This chain's CDR3 is CASSLVGSSLNTEAFF. The CDR3 nucleotides read TGTGCCAGCAGCTTAGTGGGCAGCTCCCTGAACACTGAAGCTTTCTTT. Full variable domain (missing parts from reference TRBV7-9 and TRBJ1-1): DTGVSQNPRHKITKRGQNVTFRCDPISEHNRLYWYRQTLGQGPEFLTYFQNEAQLEKSRLLSDRFSAERPKGSFSTLEIQRTEQGDSAMYLCASSLVGSSLNTEAFFGQGTRLTVV.

The chain joins TRBV9 to TRBJ2-2; 9 nucleotides line up with TRBD2. This CDR3 has 14 amino acids. J was trimmed by 4 bases and V by 6 bases; bases with no gene match: 4. Germline loops: CDR1 SGDLS, CDR2 YYNGEE. In DNA form, the CDR3 reads TGTGCCAGCACCTCTAGCGGGATCACCGGGGAGCTGTTTTTT. Translated: CASTSSGITGELFF.

This chain uses TRBV7-2 with TRBJ1-5; D not resolved. Germline values: CDR1 SGHTA, CDR2 FQGNSA. The CDR3 sequence is 13 residues long. V gave up 2 bases and J gave up 6 bases, with 8 bases separating them. CDR3 DNA sequence: TGTGCCAGCAGCTTACGGTCCGGTCAGCCCCAGCATTTT. This sequence encodes CASSLRSGQPQHF.

This clone is a singleton in its sample. The chain couples TRBV30 to TRBJ2-5; 9 bases align to TRBD2. Germline trimming cut 4 bases from V and 5 bases from J; bases unmatched to any gene: 14. The CDR3 extends over 16 amino acids. Germline V lookup: CDR1 GTSNPN, CDR2 SVGIG (reference sequence). DNA for the CDR3: TGTGCCTGGATGCCCTCGGGCGGGAGGGAGGGGGAGACCCAGTACTTC. Protein sequence: CAWMPSGGREGETQYF.

This chain links TRBV6-1 with TRBJ2-7, with TRBD2 matching over 13 bases. Germline V gene sequence: CDR1 MNHNS, CDR2 SASEGT. The ends lost 6 bases at V and 3 bases at J; junction bases unmatched: 5. This CDR3 contains 15 residues. DNA of the CDR3: TGTGCCAGCAGGACCGGGACTAGCGGGGACTACGAGCAGTACTTC. Translating it yields CASRTGTSGDYEQYF.

This clone turned up a few times. Other DNA sequences in this specimen translate into the identical CDR3. The chain is built from TRBV4-1 and TRBJ2-7; possibly TRBD1 for D (5 bases). Germline loops: CDR1 MGHRA, CDR2 YSYEKL. V lost 1 base to trimming and J lost 2 bases, with 9 bases between them. This CDR3 contains 14 residues. CDR3 in DNA: TGCGCCAGCAGCCAAGGCCAGGGAACCTACGAGCAGTACTTC. It translates to CASSQGQGTYEQYF.